The 9 T cell receptor beta chains below were found in one sample sequenced in a study of post-analysis software for immune sequencing data. Whole-study results and caveats: Comparison of patients with controls showed 5 or 6 TRBV segments more frequent in patients, TRBV5-6, TRBV5-1 and TRBV20-1 among them.

The antigens of these receptors remain unknown. Sequencing libraries made from TCR beta cDNA carried unique molecular identifiers. TCRdb independently ran MiXCR on the PCR reads; one entry per CDR3 protein. The sample comprises 740,000 or so distinct CDR3 sequences, approximately 53% of which are singletons, and approximately 4.2% rests with the top ten. The sample comprised blood. These receptors were collected from a girl aged 5 to 17 with multiple sclerosis.

This clonotype was recorded a few times. The gene calls are TRBV7-9 and TRBJ2-7, with D hard to call. V was pared by 5 bases and J by 2 bases, with 13 bases between. Looked up from germline, CDR1 is SEHNR and CDR2 is FQNEAQ (reference sequence). The CDR3 has 14 residues. The CDR3 protein is CASSLERGPYEQYF. The CDR3 DNA is TGTGCCAGCAGCCTCGAGCGTGGTCCCTACGAGCAGTACTTC. Complete variable domain (other parts from reference TRBV7-9 and TRBJ2-7): DTGVSQNPRHKITKRGQNVTFRCDPISEHNRLYWYRQTLGQGPEFLTYFQNEAQLEKSRLLSDRFSAERPKGSFSTLEIQRTEQGDSAMYLCASSLERGPYEQYFGPGTRLTVT.

The genes are TRBV2 and TRBJ1-2; 8 positions match TRBD1. Germline-derived CDR1 and CDR2 are SNHLY and FYNNEI. The CDR3 length is 16 residues. J lost 3 bases, V lost 2 bases, and 8 bases had no gene match. In nucleotides, the CDR3 is TGTGCCAGCAGTGAAAGGACAGGGATGAACCACTATGGCTACACCTTC. Its translation is CASSERTGMNHYGYTF.

The chain carries TRBV7-2 and TRBJ2-4, with D possibly TRBD1 on 5 matching bases. Gene TRBJ2-7 matches the end of the DNA better, so the J call may be wrong. The CDR3 has 15 amino acids. The germline CDR1 and CDR2 sequences are SGHTA and FQGNSA. In DNA, the CDR3 is TGTGCCAGCAGCTTCTGGGGCAGTTTCTCCTACGAGCAGTACTTC. Translated, it gives CASSFWGSFSYEQYF.

CDR3 loop: CSARDAGGPGNEQFF. The DNA of the CDR3 is TGCAGTGCTAGAGATGCGGGAGGGCCTGGGAATGAGCAGTTCTTC. The genes are TRBV20-1 and TRBJ2-1, with 9 nucleotides matching TRBD2. CDR1 and CDR2 from the germline V gene are DFQATT and SNEGSKA (reference sequence). With V trimmed by 0 bases and J by 7 bases, 7 bases remained unmatched. The CDR3 covers 15 residues.

This chain uses TRBV4-1 with TRBJ2-3; 9 bases match TRBD2. This CDR3 comprises 16 residues. V gave up 0 bases and J gave up 6 bases; unmatched junction bases: 7. Germline CDR1 and CDR2: MGHRA and YSYEKL. This CDR3 is CASSQEFAGGVDTQYF. CDR3 DNA sequence: TGCGCCAGCAGCCAAGAATTTGCGGGAGGGGTTGATACGCAGTATTTT.

The gene calls are TRBV5-1 and TRBJ2-5; no reliable D call. The DNA end is more similar to TRBJ2-7, so the J call may be wrong. The germline V gene has CDR1 SGHRS and CDR2 YFSETQ. The CDR3 is 14 amino acids. Here the CDR3 reads CASSWSRPPYEQYF. In nucleotides, the CDR3 is TGCGCCAGCAGCTGGTCTAGGCCGCCCTACGAGCAGTACTTC.

The V call is TRBV7-2, the J call TRBJ2-5, with 10 bases aligning to TRBD2. The trim removed 3 bases at V and 5 bases at J, leaving 6 bases unmatched. Germline V lookup: CDR1 SGHTA, CDR2 FQGNSA. The CDR3 is 15 amino acids. The CDR3 DNA is TGTGCCAGCAGCTTCAGGCTAGCGGGGGTGGAGACCCAGTACTTC. Translated, it gives CASSFRLAGVETQYF.

V gene TRBV6-2 or TRBV6-3 combines with J gene TRBJ2-1, with D maybe TRBD2 (6 bases). CDR1 is MNHEY, CDR2 SVGEGT, per germline. V lost 0 bases and J lost 4, with 13 bases in between. This CDR3 is built from 16 residues. The CDR3 reads CASSYSLGRAYNEQFF. For the CDR3, the DNA is TGTGCCAGCAGTTACTCGCTCGGGAGAGCTTACAATGAGCAGTTCTTC.

The V and J genes are TRBV6-5 and TRBJ2-5; 8 nucleotides agree with TRBD1. The DNA end is a closer match to TRBJ2-7, so the J assignment may be wrong. This CDR3 contains 14 residues. The V gene's germline CDR1 is MNHEY and CDR2 SVGAGI. The CDR3 DNA reads TGTGCCAGCACCGCCGGGACAGGTATCTACGAGCAGTACTTC. Protein product: CASTAGTGIYEQYF.